This TCR beta chain is from a study of T cell repertoires in cytomegalovirus infection. Study as a whole: It can be stated that public TCR beta signatures indicated CMV infection as well as a matching HLA type.

Findings and caveats of the study: Across the ex vivo response, the dominant clonotypes were HLA-C-restricted CMV-specific TCR beta clonotypes.

V shed 5 bases and J shed 10 bases, with 11 bases lying between them. CDR3 length: 12 amino acids. Germline V gene data show CDR1 as MNHEY and CDR2 as SMNVEV (reference sequence). Each CDR3 protein gets one entry after TCRdb re-called the reads with MiXCR. The sample holds around 740,000 distinct CDR3 sequences, 35% to 45% seen once. Comments on this clonotype: The antigen is undetermined.

The sequenced sample was PBMCs. The source is a human donor in good health (CMV status not recorded). Some clones in this sample may be carry-over from other donors' samples. The chain links TRBV27 to TRBJ2-2; no clear D gene. The CDR3 DNA is TGTGCCAGCAGTCCAAGAACACAGGAGCTGTTTTTT. Translating gives CASSPRTQELFF.